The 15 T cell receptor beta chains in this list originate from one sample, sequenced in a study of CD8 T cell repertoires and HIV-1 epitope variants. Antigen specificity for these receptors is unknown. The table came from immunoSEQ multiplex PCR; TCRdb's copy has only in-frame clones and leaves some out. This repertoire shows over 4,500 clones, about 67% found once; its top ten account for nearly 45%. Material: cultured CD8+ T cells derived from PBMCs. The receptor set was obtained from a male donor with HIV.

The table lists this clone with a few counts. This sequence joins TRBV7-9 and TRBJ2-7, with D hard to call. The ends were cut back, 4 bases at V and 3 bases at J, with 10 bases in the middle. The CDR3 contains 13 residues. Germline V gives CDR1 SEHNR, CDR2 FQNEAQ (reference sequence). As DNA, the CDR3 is TGTGCCAGCAGCTCCCCATTTGACTACGAGCAGTACTTC. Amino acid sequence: CASSSPFDYEQYF.

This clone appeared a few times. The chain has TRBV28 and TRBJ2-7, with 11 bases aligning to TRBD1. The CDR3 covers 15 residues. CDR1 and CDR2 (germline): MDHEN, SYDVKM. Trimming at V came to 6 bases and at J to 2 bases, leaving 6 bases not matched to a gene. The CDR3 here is CASRGTGGRTYEQYF. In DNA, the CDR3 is TGTGCCAGCAGGGGGACAGGGGGAAGAACCTACGAGCAGTACTTC.

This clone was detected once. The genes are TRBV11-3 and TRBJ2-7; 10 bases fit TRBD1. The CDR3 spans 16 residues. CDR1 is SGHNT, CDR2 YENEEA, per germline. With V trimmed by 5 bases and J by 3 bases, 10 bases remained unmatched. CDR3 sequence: CASSESPTGGYYEQYF. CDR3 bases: TGTGCCAGCAGCGAATCTCCGACAGGGGGCTACTACGAGCAGTACTTC.

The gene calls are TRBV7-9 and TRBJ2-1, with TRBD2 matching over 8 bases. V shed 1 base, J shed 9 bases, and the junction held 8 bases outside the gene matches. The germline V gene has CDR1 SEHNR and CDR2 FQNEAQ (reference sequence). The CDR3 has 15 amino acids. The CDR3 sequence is CASSLVSGGPAEQFF. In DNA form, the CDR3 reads TGTGCCAGCAGCTTAGTGTCGGGGGGGCCTGCTGAGCAGTTCTTC.

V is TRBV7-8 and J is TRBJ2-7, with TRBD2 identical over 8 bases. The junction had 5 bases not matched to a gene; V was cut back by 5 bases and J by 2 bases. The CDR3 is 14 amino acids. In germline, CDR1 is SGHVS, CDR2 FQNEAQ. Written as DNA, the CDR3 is TGTGCCAGCAGCCCCGGGACTAGAGCCTACGAGCAGTACTTC. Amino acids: CASSPGTRAYEQYF.

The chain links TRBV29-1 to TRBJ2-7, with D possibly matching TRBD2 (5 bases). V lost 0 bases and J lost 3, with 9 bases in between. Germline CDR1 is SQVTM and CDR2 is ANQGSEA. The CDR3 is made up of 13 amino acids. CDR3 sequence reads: CSVEEAGHYEQYF. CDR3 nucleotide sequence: TGCAGCGTTGAAGAGGCGGGCCACTACGAGCAGTACTTC.

For the CDR3, the DNA is TGTGCCAGTAGTATAGGGGGGCCTGTTCCGCAGTATTTT. This translates into CASSIGGPVPQYF. The chain combines TRBV19 with TRBJ2-3; the D gene is possibly TRBD1 (6 bases). The CDR3 contains 13 residues. V was trimmed by 1 base and J by 10 bases, leaving 12 bases between them. Germline CDR1 is LNHDA and CDR2 is SQIVND (reference sequence).

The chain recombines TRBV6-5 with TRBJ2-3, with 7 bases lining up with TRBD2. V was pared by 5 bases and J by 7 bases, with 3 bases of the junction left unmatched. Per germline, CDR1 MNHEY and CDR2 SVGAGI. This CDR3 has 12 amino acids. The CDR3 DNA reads TGTGCCAGCAGTCCCGGGGGGAATACGCAGTATTTT. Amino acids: CASSPGGNTQYF.

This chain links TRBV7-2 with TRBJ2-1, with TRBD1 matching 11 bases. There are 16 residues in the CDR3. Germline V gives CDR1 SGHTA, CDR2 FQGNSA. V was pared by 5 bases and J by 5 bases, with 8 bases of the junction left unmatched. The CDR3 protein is CASSVTGQGGHNEQFF. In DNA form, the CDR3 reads TGTGCCAGCAGCGTAACGGGACAGGGGGGGCACAATGAGCAGTTCTTC.

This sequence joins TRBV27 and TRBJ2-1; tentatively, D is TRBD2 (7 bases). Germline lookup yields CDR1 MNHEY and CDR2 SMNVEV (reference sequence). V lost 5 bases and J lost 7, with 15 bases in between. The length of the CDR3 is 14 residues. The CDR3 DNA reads TGTGCCAGCAGTGAGGGGGGGACATTGAATGAGCAGTTCTTC. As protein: CASSEGGTLNEQFF.

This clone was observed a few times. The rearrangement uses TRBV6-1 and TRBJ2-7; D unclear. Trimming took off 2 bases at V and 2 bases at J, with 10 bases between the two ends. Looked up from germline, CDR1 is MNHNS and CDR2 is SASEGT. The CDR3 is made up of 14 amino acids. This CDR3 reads CASSEYGPPYEQYF. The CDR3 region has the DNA TGTGCCAGCAGTGAATATGGGCCCCCCTACGAGCAGTACTTC.

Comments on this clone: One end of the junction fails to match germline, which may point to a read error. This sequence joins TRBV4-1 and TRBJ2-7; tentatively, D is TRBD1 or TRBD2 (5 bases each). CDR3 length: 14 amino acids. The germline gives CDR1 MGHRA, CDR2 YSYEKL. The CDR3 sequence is CASSPTGGRDEQYF. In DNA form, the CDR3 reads TGTGCCAGCAGCCCTACAGGCGGGCGGGACGAGCAGTACTTC.

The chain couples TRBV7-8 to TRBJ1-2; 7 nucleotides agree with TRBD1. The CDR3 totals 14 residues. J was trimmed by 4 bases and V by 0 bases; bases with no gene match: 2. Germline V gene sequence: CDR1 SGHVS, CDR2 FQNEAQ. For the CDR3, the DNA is TGTGCCAGCAGCTTAGCAGGGGGCTTCTATGGCTACACCTTC. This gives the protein CASSLAGGFYGYTF. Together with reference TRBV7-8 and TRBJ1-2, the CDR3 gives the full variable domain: GAGVSQSPRYKVAKRGQDVALRCDPISGHVSLFWYQQALGQGPEFLTYFQNEAQLDKSGLPSDRFFAERPEGSVSTLKIQRTQQEDSAVYLCASSLAGGFYGYTFGSGTRLTVV.

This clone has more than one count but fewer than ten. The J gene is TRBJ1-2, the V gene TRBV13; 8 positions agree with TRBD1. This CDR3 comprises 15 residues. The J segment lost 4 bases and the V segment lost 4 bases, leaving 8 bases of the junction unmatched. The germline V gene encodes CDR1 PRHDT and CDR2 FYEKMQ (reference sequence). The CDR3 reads CASSSQEDRVYGYTF. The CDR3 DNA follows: TGTGCCAGCAGCTCGCAGGAGGACAGGGTCTATGGCTACACCTTC.

The CDR3 nucleotides read TGTGCCAGCAGCTTATCCTTCGGGGGTAGCGGGACCCCCTACGAGCAGTACTTC. It yields the protein CASSLSFGGSGTPYEQYF. The genes are TRBV11-2 and TRBJ2-7; 8 positions agree with TRBD2. Germline lookup yields CDR1 SGHAT and CDR2 FQNNGV. The V segment lost 2 bases and the J segment 2 bases; nucleotides outside the gene matches: 14. The length of the CDR3 is 18 residues. Together with reference TRBV11-2 and TRBJ2-7, the CDR3 gives the full variable domain: EAGVAQSPRYKIIEKRQSVAFWCNPISGHATLYWYQQILGQGPKLLIQFQNNGVVDDSQLPKDRFSAERLKGVDSTLKIQPAKLEDSAVYLCASSLSFGGSGTPYEQYFGPGTRLTVT.